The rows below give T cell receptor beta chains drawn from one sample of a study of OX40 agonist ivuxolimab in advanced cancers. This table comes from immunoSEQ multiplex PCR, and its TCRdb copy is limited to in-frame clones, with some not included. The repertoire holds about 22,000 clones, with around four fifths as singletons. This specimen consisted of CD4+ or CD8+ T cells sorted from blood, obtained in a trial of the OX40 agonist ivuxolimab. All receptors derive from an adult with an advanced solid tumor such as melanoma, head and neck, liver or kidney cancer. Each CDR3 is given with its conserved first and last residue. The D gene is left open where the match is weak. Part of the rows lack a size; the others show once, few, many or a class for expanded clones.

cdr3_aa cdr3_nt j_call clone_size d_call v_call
CASSLGAREQYF TGCGCCAGCAGCTTGGGTGCCAGGGAGCAGTACTTC TRBJ2-7 few NA TRBV5-1
CSVEGTSGGALSDTQYF TGCAGCGTTGAAGGGACTAGCGGGGGGGCCCTATCAGATACGCAGTATTTT TRBJ2-3 once TRBD2 TRBV29-1
CASTSGWNTEAFF TGTGCCAGCACATCGGGGTGGAACACTGAAGCTTTCTTT TRBJ1-1 NA NA TRBV6-6
CASSFHGAGANVLTF TGTGCCAGCAGCTTTCACGGGGCTGGGGCCAACGTCCTGACTTTC TRBJ2-6 NA NA TRBV7-2
CASSSPSEVFVGELFF TGTGCCAGTAGTAGCCCCAGTGAAGTGTTTGTTGGGGAGCTGTTTTTT TRBJ2-2 NA NA TRBV19
CASSLSAGALTDTQYF TGTGCCAGCAGCTTAAGTGCAGGGGCACTCACAGATACGCAGTATTTT TRBJ2-3 NA NA TRBV7-9
CASSYRGGGDGYTF TGTGCCAGCAGTTACAGGGGTGGTGGAGATGGCTACACCTTC TRBJ1-2 NA TRBD1 TRBV27
CARSLDHQPQHF TGTGCCAGAAGCTTGGACCATCAGCCCCAGCATTTT TRBJ1-5 NA NA TRBV5-3
CASSPGTHEQYF TGTGCCAGCAGCCCCGGGACACACGAGCAGTACTTC TRBJ2-7 NA NA TRBV7-2
CATSRDGEADTQYF TGTGCCACCAGCAGAGATGGGGAGGCAGATACGCAGTATTTT TRBJ2-3 NA NA TRBV15
CASNSPFGLAGFGDTQYF TGTGCCAGCAACAGCCCCTTTGGACTAGCGGGGTTTGGAGATACGCAGTATTTT TRBJ2-3 NA TRBD2 TRBV6-4
CASSSLQGSTEAFF TGTGCCAGCAGCTCCCTACAGGGTTCCACTGAAGCTTTCTTT TRBJ1-1 once NA TRBV7-6
CASSIPYNEQFF TGTGCCAGTAGTATCCCCTACAATGAGCAGTTCTTC TRBJ2-1 NA NA TRBV19
CASSPRRPMQDDTQYF TGTGCCAGCAGCCCCCGCCGGCCCATGCAAGACGATACGCAGTATTTT TRBJ2-3 NA NA TRBV7-9
CASLVPVYNEQFF TGTGCCAGCTTGGTGCCGGTCTACAATGAGCAGTTCTTC TRBJ2-1 NA NA TRBV2
CASSENDSTLYVWDEQFF TGTGCCAGCAGTGAAAACGACAGTACCCTTTATGTGTGGGATGAGCAGTTCTTC TRBJ2-1 NA NA TRBV6-1
CAWSYSGLAGPQETQYF TGTGCCTGGAGCTACTCTGGACTAGCGGGACCTCAAGAGACCCAGTACTTC TRBJ2-5 NA TRBD2 TRBV30
CASSVEDPISGNTIYF TGTGCCAGCAGCGTAGAGGATCCGATTTCTGGAAACACCATATATTTT TRBJ1-3 NA NA TRBV9
CASASSGETQYF TGTGCCAGCGCGTCTAGCGGAGAGACCCAGTACTTC TRBJ2-5 NA TRBD2 TRBV9
CAINEGRGISYEQYF TGTGCCATCAATGAGGGGCGGGGGATCTCCTACGAGCAGTACTTC TRBJ2-7 many TRBD2 TRBV10-3
CASSEAGGYYNEQFF TGTGCCAGCAGTGAAGCGGGGGGGTATTACAATGAGCAGTTCTTC TRBJ2-1 NA TRBD2 TRBV6-1
CASKKAGMTEAFF TGTGCCAGCAAGAAGGCAGGGATGACTGAAGCTTTCTTT TRBJ1-1 NA NA TRBV27
CASSLEGLDRLGFNEQFF TGTGCCAGCAGCTTAGAGGGGCTCGACAGGTTGGGATTCAATGAGCAGTTCTTC TRBJ2-1 NA NA TRBV11-2
CSVGERGGYEQYF TGCAGCGTGGGGGAGCGGGGGGGCTACGAGCAGTACTTC TRBJ2-7 NA TRBD2 TRBV29-1
CASSQVEGSGPQHF TGTGCCAGCAGCCAAGTTGAGGGTTCAGGGCCCCAGCATTTT TRBJ1-5 few NA TRBV4-2
CASTDRPRRPGELFF TGTGCCAGCACTGACCGTCCCCGTCGCCCCGGGGAGCTGTTTTTT TRBJ2-2 NA NA TRBV27
CASSVPFSSPLHF TGTGCCAGCAGCGTACCTTTCAGTTCACCCCTCCACTTT TRBJ1-6 NA NA TRBV5-6
CASSPRLAGGHVSSYNEQFF TGTGCCAGCAGCCCCCGGCTAGCGGGGGGCCACGTGAGCTCCTACAATGAGCAGTTCTTC TRBJ2-1 NA TRBD2 TRBV13
CASSFISTDTQYF TGTGCCAGCAGCTTCATTAGCACAGATACGCAGTATTTT TRBJ2-3 NA NA TRBV7-6
CASSLGQSYGYTF TGTGCCAGCAGCCTCGGACAGTCCTACGGCTACACCTTC TRBJ1-2 once NA TRBV6-5
CASSLSRGLGNQPQHF TGTGCCAGCAGTTTGTCCCGGGGTCTGGGGAATCAGCCCCAGCATTTT TRBJ1-5 NA NA TRBV28
CASRSPRATQYF TGTGCCAGCAGATCCCCCCGGGCGACCCAGTACTTC TRBJ2-5 NA NA TRBV27
CATAVLLGSGVKQPQHF TGCGCCACAGCCGTGCTTCTAGGGTCGGGGGTAAAGCAGCCCCAGCATTTT TRBJ1-5 NA NA TRBV4-3
CASRDETGDEQYF TGTGCCAGCCGAGATGAAACAGGCGACGAGCAGTACTTC TRBJ2-7 NA NA TRBV14
CASSLGVGQNTEAFF TGTGCCAGCAGCTTAGGCGTAGGGCAGAACACTGAAGCTTTCTTT TRBJ1-1 NA NA TRBV7-6
CASNPANTGELFF TGTGCCAGCAACCCAGCGAACACCGGGGAGCTGTTTTTT TRBJ2-2 NA NA TRBV5-6
CASSEWVIKQGSTDTQYF TGTGCCAGCAGTGAATGGGTGATAAAACAGGGGAGCACAGATACGCAGTATTTT TRBJ2-3 NA TRBD1 TRBV2
CASSLGPSSNYGYTF TGTGCCAGCAGCTTGGGGCCCAGTTCTAACTATGGCTACACCTTC TRBJ1-2 NA NA TRBV5-4
CASSPPGVKIGTQYF TGTGCCAGCAGCCCGCCCGGGGTCAAAATAGGGACCCAGTACTTC TRBJ2-5 few NA TRBV11-2
CASSSPGQVSYSNQPQHF TGTGCCAGCAGTTCCCCGGGACAGGTTTCATACAGCAATCAGCCCCAGCATTTT TRBJ1-5 once TRBD1 TRBV28
CASYTLQETQYF TGTGCCAGCTATACCTTACAAGAGACCCAGTACTTC TRBJ2-5 NA NA TRBV7-9
CASSIRMGEDYGYTF TGTGCCAGTAGTATCCGAATGGGTGAAGACTATGGCTACACCTTC TRBJ1-2 NA NA TRBV19
CAISGGQVIGSNQPQHF TGTGCCATCAGTGGGGGACAGGTCATTGGGAGCAATCAGCCCCAGCATTTT TRBJ1-5 NA TRBD1 TRBV10-3
CASSFLPGTGGAYEQYF TGTGCCAGCAGTTTCCTCCCGGGGACAGGGGGGGCCTACGAGCAGTACTTC TRBJ2-7 NA TRBD1 TRBV28
CASSGVSGQYF TGTGCCAGCAGCGGGGTGTCCGGGCAGTACTTC TRBJ2-7 NA NA TRBV11-1
CASGGRGTNQPQHF TGTGCCAGTGGGGGCAGGGGAACCAATCAGCCCCAGCATTTT TRBJ1-5 NA NA TRBV19
CASSGAGDRNIQYF TGTGCCAGCAGCGGTGCCGGTGATCGAAACATTCAGTACTTC TRBJ2-4 NA NA TRBV5-5
CASSLGGEEVNEKLFF TGTGCCAGCAGCCTAGGGGGCGAGGAAGTTAATGAAAAACTGTTTTTT TRBJ1-4 NA TRBD1 TRBV7-2
CASSVASGVADTQYF TGTGCCAGCAGCGTAGCTAGCGGGGTTGCAGATACGCAGTATTTT TRBJ2-3 NA TRBD2 TRBV9
CASSLPRGPLHF TGTGCCAGCAGCTTACCCAGGGGGCCCCTCCACTTT TRBJ1-6 many TRBD1 TRBV28
CASSGGYGEKLFF TGTGCCAGTTCGGGGGGTTATGGAGAAAAACTGTTTTTT TRBJ1-4 NA NA TRBV19
CASSGWTGNYYGYTF TGTGCCAGCAGCGGATGGACAGGGAATTACTATGGCTACACCTTC TRBJ1-2 NA TRBD1 TRBV5-8
CASSRTGEQRNEQFF TGTGCCAGCAGCCGGACAGGGGAGCAACGAAATGAGCAGTTCTTC TRBJ2-1 NA TRBD1 TRBV5-5
CASSLAPAGGPSTGELFF TGTGCCAGCAGCTTAGCTCCGGCGGGGGGCCCTAGCACCGGGGAGCTGTTTTTT TRBJ2-2 few TRBD2 TRBV7-3
CASSRSGLAVETQYF TGCGCCAGCAGCCGGTCCGGACTAGCGGTGGAGACCCAGTACTTC TRBJ2-5 NA TRBD2 TRBV5-1
CASSAGVDYEQYF TGTGCCAGTAGTGCGGGCGTAGACTACGAGCAGTACTTC TRBJ2-7 NA NA TRBV19
CASTPGQGAADTQYF TGTGCCAGCACCCCGGGACAGGGGGCGGCTGATACGCAGTATTTT TRBJ2-3 NA TRBD1 TRBV2
CASSSWTGMGNEQFF TGTGCCAGCAGTTCCTGGACAGGGATGGGCAATGAGCAGTTCTTC TRBJ2-1 NA TRBD1 TRBV28
CASSGRDRPYEQYF TGTGCCAGCAGTGGGCGGGACAGGCCCTACGAGCAGTACTTC TRBJ2-7 NA TRBD1 TRBV2